This is a list of T cell receptor beta chains from one sample in a study of cytomegalovirus exposure and HLA in healthy donors. Libraries were prepared by immunoSEQ multiplex PCR; TCRdb keeps only in-frame clonotypes and omits some of them. The sample includes a few hundred thousand clones, approximately 68% of them seen just once. The sample was PBMCs. These receptors all come from a young woman in good health and CMV-seronegative. The CDR3 runs from the conserved cysteine through the conserved F or W. A D gene is named only where the DNA matches it firmly. Expanded clones are given a class, and other clones once, few, many or no size at all.

CDR3aa: CASNPWAGGYNEQFF; CDR3nt: TGTGCCAGCAACCCCTGGGCGGGAGGGTACAATGAGCAGTTCTTC; j_gene: TRBJ2-1; v_gene: TRBV6-5; d_gene: TRBD2; abundance: once
CDR3aa: CASSPQENTGELFF; CDR3nt: TGTGCCAGCAGTCCACAGGAAAACACCGGGGAGCTGTTTTTT; j_gene: TRBJ2-2; v_gene: TRBV2; d_gene: -; abundance: -
CDR3aa: CASSLEGLAGNNEQFF; CDR3nt: TGTGCCAGCAGCTTGGAAGGACTAGCGGGCAACAATGAGCAGTTCTTC; j_gene: TRBJ2-1; v_gene: TRBV5-4; d_gene: TRBD2; abundance: -
CDR3aa: CASASEYYNYGYTF; CDR3nt: TGTGCCAGCGCTTCAGAGTACTATAACTATGGCTACACCTTC; j_gene: TRBJ1-2; v_gene: TRBV6-1; d_gene: -; abundance: -
CDR3aa: CASSLTGEGSYEQYF; CDR3nt: TGCGCCAGCAGCCTAACGGGAGAGGGAAGCTACGAGCAGTACTTC; j_gene: TRBJ2-7; v_gene: TRBV5-1; d_gene: -; abundance: -
CDR3aa: CASQLAGGPSDTQYF; CDR3nt: TGTGCCAGCCAACTAGCGGGAGGTCCGTCGGATACGCAGTATTTT; j_gene: TRBJ2-3; v_gene: TRBV2; d_gene: TRBD2; abundance: few
CDR3aa: CASSQDWEAGLSYEQYF; CDR3nt: TGTGCCAGCAGCCAAGATTGGGAGGCAGGGTTGTCCTACGAGCAGTACTTC; j_gene: TRBJ2-7; v_gene: TRBV14; d_gene: -; abundance: -
CDR3aa: CAWERGHFSGELFF; CDR3nt: TGTGCCTGGGAGCGGGGACATTTTTCCGGGGAGCTGTTTTTT; j_gene: TRBJ2-2; v_gene: TRBV30; d_gene: -; abundance: -
CDR3aa: CAISEFPGTGTDTQYF; CDR3nt: TGTGCCATCAGTGAGTTCCCCGGGACAGGGACAGATACGCAGTATTTT; j_gene: TRBJ2-3; v_gene: TRBV10-3; d_gene: TRBD1; abundance: -
CDR3aa: CASSLGRLARYNEQFF; CDR3nt: TGTGCCAGCAGCTTAGGTCGTCTAGCGCGCTACAATGAGCAGTTCTTC; j_gene: TRBJ2-1; v_gene: TRBV7-2; d_gene: -; abundance: -
CDR3aa: CASSPPGTGGHNYGYTF; CDR3nt: TGCGCCAGCAGCCCCCCCGGGACAGGGGGGCATAACTATGGCTACACCTTC; j_gene: TRBJ1-2; v_gene: TRBV4-1; d_gene: TRBD1; abundance: -
CDR3aa: CASSSSSGPNIQYF; CDR3nt: TGTGCCAGCAGCTCCTCTAGCGGCCCAAACATTCAGTACTTC; j_gene: TRBJ2-4; v_gene: TRBV7-8; d_gene: TRBD2; abundance: -
CDR3aa: CASSLDSYSGNTIYF; CDR3nt: TGTGCCAGCAGCTTGGATAGCTACTCTGGAAACACCATATATTTT; j_gene: TRBJ1-3; v_gene: TRBV5-8; d_gene: -; abundance: -
CDR3aa: CASSLAGGPYNEQFF; CDR3nt: TGTGCCAGCAGCCTAGCGGGAGGGCCTTACAATGAGCAGTTCTTC; j_gene: TRBJ2-1; v_gene: TRBV7-9; d_gene: TRBD2; abundance: -
CDR3aa: CATKTSGSGDTQYF; CDR3nt: TGTGCCACCAAGACTAGCGGGTCCGGAGATACGCAGTATTTT; j_gene: TRBJ2-3; v_gene: TRBV28; d_gene: TRBD2; abundance: -
CDR3aa: CASSYRQGALNEQFF; CDR3nt: TGTGCCAGCAGCTACCGCCAAGGGGCTCTCAATGAGCAGTTCTTC; j_gene: TRBJ2-1; v_gene: TRBV7-6; d_gene: -; abundance: -
CDR3aa: CASTRTGSFYGYTF; CDR3nt: TGTGCCAGCACCCGAACAGGTTCATTCTATGGCTACACCTTC; j_gene: TRBJ1-2; v_gene: TRBV2; d_gene: -; abundance: -
CDR3aa: CASSFALAAQPQHF; CDR3nt: TGTGCCAGCAGCTTCGCCCTGGCTGCTCAGCCCCAGCATTTT; j_gene: TRBJ1-5; v_gene: TRBV5-6; d_gene: -; abundance: -
CDR3aa: CASSPLGRGQYF; CDR3nt: TGTGCCAGCAGCCCATTAGGGAGGGGGCAGTACTTC; j_gene: TRBJ2-7; v_gene: TRBV5-6; d_gene: TRBD2; abundance: -
CDR3aa: CASKGQGDYEQYF; CDR3nt: TGTGCCAGCAAGGGACAGGGAGACTACGAGCAGTACTTC; j_gene: TRBJ2-7; v_gene: TRBV2; d_gene: TRBD1; abundance: -
CDR3aa: CASTPREGLGTYGELFF; CDR3nt: TGTGCCAGTACCCCCCGAGAGGGACTAGGCACTTACGGGGAGCTGTTTTTT; j_gene: TRBJ2-2; v_gene: TRBV19; d_gene: TRBD2; abundance: once
CDR3aa: CASRRREPYNSPLHF; CDR3nt: TGTGCCAGCAGAAGGAGGGAACCCTATAATTCACCCCTCCACTTT; j_gene: TRBJ1-6; v_gene: TRBV6-6; d_gene: -; abundance: -
CDR3aa: CASSGQRQAFF; CDR3nt: TGTGCCAGCAGCGGACAGAGACAAGCTTTCTTT; j_gene: TRBJ1-1; v_gene: TRBV6-1; d_gene: -; abundance: -
CDR3aa: CASIDSSGRAFF; CDR3nt: TGTGCCAGCATCGATAGTTCAGGTCGGGCTTTCTTT; j_gene: TRBJ1-1; v_gene: TRBV6-6; d_gene: -; abundance: -
CDR3aa: CASSLRLAVHNEQFF; CDR3nt: TGTGCCAGCAGCTTAAGGCTAGCGGTCCACAATGAGCAGTTCTTC; j_gene: TRBJ2-1; v_gene: TRBV7-9; d_gene: TRBD2; abundance: -
CDR3aa: CASSSTGRSSYEQYF; CDR3nt: TGCGCCAGCAGTTCTACAGGCCGGAGCTCCTACGAGCAGTACTTC; j_gene: TRBJ2-7; v_gene: TRBV5-1; d_gene: -; abundance: -
CDR3aa: CAWSVIRGPISSYNSPLHF; CDR3nt: TGTGCCTGGAGTGTAATAAGAGGCCCGATCAGCTCCTATAATTCACCCCTCCACTTT; j_gene: TRBJ1-6; v_gene: TRBV30; d_gene: -; abundance: -
CDR3aa: CASSWVVGAETQYF; CDR3nt: TGTGCCAGCAGTTGGGTGGTGGGAGCGGAGACCCAGTACTTC; j_gene: TRBJ2-5; v_gene: TRBV6-5; d_gene: -; abundance: -
CDR3aa: CSVATQGNTIYF; CDR3nt: TGCAGCGTTGCAACACAGGGAAACACCATATATTTT; j_gene: TRBJ1-3; v_gene: TRBV29-1; d_gene: -; abundance: -
CDR3aa: CASSLDLRETDTQYF; CDR3nt: TGTGCCAGCAGCTTAGATCTTCGGGAGACAGATACGCAGTATTTT; j_gene: TRBJ2-3; v_gene: TRBV7-2; d_gene: -; abundance: -
CDR3aa: CASSFRDSPSNEQFF; CDR3nt: TGTGCCAGCAGCTTCCGGGACTCCCCTTCCAATGAGCAGTTCTTC; j_gene: TRBJ2-1; v_gene: TRBV11-3; d_gene: -; abundance: -
CDR3aa: CASSLTPGSGYTF; CDR3nt: TGCGCCAGCAGCTTGACTCCAGGTTCTGGCTACACCTTC; j_gene: TRBJ1-2; v_gene: TRBV5-1; d_gene: -; abundance: -